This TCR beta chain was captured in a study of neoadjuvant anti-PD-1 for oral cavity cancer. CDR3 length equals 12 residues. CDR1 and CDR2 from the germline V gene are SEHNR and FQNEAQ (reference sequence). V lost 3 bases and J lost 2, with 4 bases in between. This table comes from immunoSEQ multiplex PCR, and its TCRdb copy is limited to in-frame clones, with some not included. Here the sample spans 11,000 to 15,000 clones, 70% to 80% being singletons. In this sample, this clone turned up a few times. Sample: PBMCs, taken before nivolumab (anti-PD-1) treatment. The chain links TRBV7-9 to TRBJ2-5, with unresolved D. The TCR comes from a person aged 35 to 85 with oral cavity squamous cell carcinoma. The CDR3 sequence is CASSFPQETQYF. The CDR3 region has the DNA TGTGCCAGCAGCTTCCCTCAAGAGACCCAGTACTTC. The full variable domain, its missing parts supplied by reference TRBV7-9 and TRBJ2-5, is DTGVSQNPRHKITKRGQNVTFRCDPISEHNRLYWYRQTLGQGPEFLTYFQNEAQLEKSRLLSDRFSAERPKGSFSTLEIQRTEQGDSAMYLCASSFPQETQYFGPGTRLLVL.